This entry lists 6 T cell receptor beta chains sequenced from one sample in a study of T cell repertoires in ileal Crohn's disease. Time point noted: proximal margin of the surgical specimen (macroscopically non-inflamed). Clones were read by immunoSEQ multiplex PCR, and TCRdb kept only the in-frame ones, dropping some. The data show 5,500 to 8,500 clones, 70% to 85% seen once. Sequencing was done on a sample of ileal tissue. The source of these receptors is an adult with Crohn's disease.

This clone has just one count. The chain joins TRBV9 to TRBJ1-1, with 8 bases lining up with TRBD1. V lost 3 bases, J lost 1 base, and 5 bases stayed unmatched. This CDR3 contains 15 residues. The V gene's germline CDR1 is SGDLS and CDR2 YYNGEE. CDR3 in amino acids: CASSEGTGANTEAFF. In DNA, the CDR3 is TGTGCCAGCAGCGAAGGGACAGGCGCGAACACTGAAGCTTTCTTT.

The chain carries TRBV29-1 and TRBJ2-1, with D possibly matching TRBD1 (6 bases). This CDR3 contains 13 residues. Germline CDR1 reads SQVTM; CDR2 reads ANQGSEA. The V end was cut by 7 bases, the J end by 4 bases, with 14 bases between. The CDR3: CSAFRGVYNEQFF. CDR3 nucleotides: TGCAGCGCCTTCAGGGGCGTTTACAATGAGCAGTTCTTC.

This clone has more than one count but fewer than ten. V usage is TRBV7-8 and J usage is TRBJ2-2; D remains ambiguous. Between the trimmed V and J ends, which lost 6 bases and 7 bases, there was a span of 15 bases. Germline loops: CDR1 SGHVS, CDR2 FQNEAQ. The CDR3 is made up of 14 amino acids. The CDR3, as DNA: TGTGCCAGCAGAGTAGAGGCTGGTAACGGGGAGCTGTTTTTT. Translated, it gives CASRVEAGNGELFF.

V is TRBV5-4 and J is TRBJ2-3; 12 bases are shared with TRBD2. Trimming took 9 bases from V and 2 from J; bases not matched to a gene: 13. The CDR3 totals 17 residues. Germline assignment: CDR1 SGHNT and CDR2 YYREEE (reference sequence). CDR3 DNA: TGTGCCACCAGGAGACTAGCGGGAGTTGGGACCACAGATACGCAGTATTTT. Encoded protein: CATRRLAGVGTTDTQYF.

The chain combines TRBV12-2 with TRBJ1-1. TRBV12-2 is flagged as a pseudogene. CDR3 length equals 13 residues. CDR3 region: CASRLSMNTEAFF. Written as DNA, the CDR3 is TGTGCAAGTCGTCTCAGCATGAACACTGAAGCTTTCTTT.

The chain employs TRBV5-4 and TRBJ1-1, with D uncertain. Trimming removed 2 bases from V and 4 bases from J, with 6 bases in between. The CDR3 contains 12 residues. Germline V lookup: CDR1 SGHNT, CDR2 YYREEE (reference sequence). CDR3 amino acids: CASSFIGTEAFF. In DNA, the CDR3 is TGTGCCAGCAGCTTTATTGGCACTGAAGCTTTCTTT.